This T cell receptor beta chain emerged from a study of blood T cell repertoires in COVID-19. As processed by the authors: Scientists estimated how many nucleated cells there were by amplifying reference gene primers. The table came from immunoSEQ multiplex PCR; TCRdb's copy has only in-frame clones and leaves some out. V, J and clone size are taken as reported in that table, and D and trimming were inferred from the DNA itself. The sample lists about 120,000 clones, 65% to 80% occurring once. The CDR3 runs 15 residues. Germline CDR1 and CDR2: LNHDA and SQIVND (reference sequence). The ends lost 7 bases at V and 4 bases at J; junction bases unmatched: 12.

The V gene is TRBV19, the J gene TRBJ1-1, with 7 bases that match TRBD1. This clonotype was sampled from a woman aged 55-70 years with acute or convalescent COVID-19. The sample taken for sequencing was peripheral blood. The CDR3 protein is CASIRKEQGSTEAFF. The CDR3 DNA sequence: TGTGCCAGTATTAGGAAAGAACAGGGGAGCACTGAAGCTTTCTTT.